This T cell receptor (beta chain) is drawn from a study of cytomegalovirus exposure and HLA in healthy donors. In the case of this clone: Antigen specificity is unknown.

Points from the study as a whole: The authors reported that TCR beta sequences could predict HLA-A and HLA-B alleles. These predictions were accurate for most subjects in the first cohort. In an earlier analysis, in around 590 donors, most V segments appeared productive either ~87% or ~30% of the time.

CDR1 and CDR2 (germline): SGHRS, YFSETQ. V was pared by 3 bases and J by 1 base, with 12 bases between. This CDR3 region has 15 residues. 13 Jbeta primers and 60 Vbeta primers were used for the PCR. Method: immunoSEQ multiplex PCR; TCRdb's copy keeps in-frame clones and lacks some. Seen here are about 140,000 clones, 70% to 80% observed once, and the top ten hold over 2%. J is TRBJ2-3 and V is TRBV5-1, with D perhaps matching TRBD1 (6 bases). Sequencing was carried out using PBMCs. The clonotype originates from a woman between 18 and 30 years old in good health and CMV-seropositive. In DNA, the CDR3 is TGCGCCAGCAGCTCTGCAGGGGCGGGCACAGATACGCAGTATTTT. This codes for CASSSAGAGTDTQYF. The entire variable domain, with the rest obtained from reference TRBV5-1 and TRBJ2-3, is as follows: KAGVTQTPRYLIKTRGQQVTLSCSPISGHRSVSWYQQTPGQGLQFLFEYFSETQRNKGNFPGRFSGRQFSNSRSEMNVSTLELGDSALYLCASSSAGAGTDTQYFGPGTRLTVL.